These T cell receptor beta chains were read from a single sample in a study of sequential checkpoint blockade in melanoma. Sequencing used immunoSEQ multiplex PCR; TCRdb keeps in-frame clones, though not all of them. Of around 1,000 clones listed, over 20% are singletons. Source: tumor tissue (inferred from file names), taken from a patient given nivolumab and ipilimumab in sequence. Source of these receptors: a human donor with melanoma. CDR3s leave out the opening cysteine and the closing phenylalanine or tryptophan. A D gene is named only where the DNA matches it firmly.

v_call d_call cdr3_aa
TRBV6-8 . AISGGVTDTQY
TRBV18 . ASSPWDPKETQY
TRBV11-3 . ASSSRLAESYEQY
TRBV6-8 . ASSPDGVDTQY
TRBV19 TRBD2 ASSLSGSYGETQY
TRBV6-8 TRBD1 ASSYSGQGGNGYT
TRBV12-5 TRBD1 ASGLAWTGGEQY
TRBV5-1 . ASSLGQGHYNEQF
TRBV30 TRBD2 AWSGTSNAGELF
TRBV14 TRBD1 ASSQQAATGGEQF
TRBV19 . ASSIPNGLYGYT
TRBV11-3 . ASRPGLLGTDTQY
TRBV6-8 . ASSDSTTGELF
TRBV12-5 . ASGRGWAQH
TRBV9 TRBD2 ASSRGTSGRAHEQY
TRBV11-3 TRBD1 ASSFDRGTYEQY
TRBV6-8 TRBD2 ASSGGLAGGADTQY
TRBV23-1 . ASSLFIGPETQY
TRBV11-3 TRBD1 ASSQATGTGGETQY
TRBV11-3 TRBD1 ASSQSPRGTEQF
TRBV29-1 . SVRKVGAGYEQY
TRBV11-3 TRBD2 ASSLGLAGIQETQY
TRBV11-3 TRBD2 ASSLGGSGLGETQY
TRBV23-1 TRBD1 ARSLAGQGGAF
TRBV5-1 TRBD1 ASSPDGQGQNEKLF